These 11 T cell receptor beta chains were all obtained from the same sample, sequenced in a study of identical twins. Each CDR3 protein gets one entry after TCRdb re-called the 5' RACE reads with MiXCR. The repertoire holds roughly 1.6 million distinct CDR3 sequences, with around a third as singletons. The specimen was cord blood. These receptors originate from a newborn girl in good health.

This clonotype was seen a few times. The chain links TRBV30 to TRBJ2-4; TRBD2 agrees at 7 bases. CDR1 and CDR2 from the germline V gene are GTSNPN and SVGIG (reference sequence). With V trimmed by 0 bases and J by 13 bases, 18 bases remained unmatched. This CDR3 comprises 16 residues. Here the CDR3 DNA reads TGTGCCTGGAGTGTTTCCCGGACTAGTTCGCCCCGTGAGCAGTACTTC. Residues: CAWSVSRTSSPREQYF.

In its sample, this clonotype was seen a few times. At one of its ends the junction is not consistent with the germline gene, which may arise from a read error. V and J are TRBV28 and TRBJ1-2; D call uncertain. The CDR3 length is 13 residues. From germline, CDR1 is MDHEN and CDR2 SYDVKM. The CDR3: CAGSSMPSYGYTF. As DNA, the CDR3 is TGTGCCGGCAGTTCTATGCCCTCCTATGGCTACACCTTC.

The chain joins TRBV7-2 to TRBJ1-3, with a possible D match to TRBD1 (5 bases). CDR3 length: 15 residues. V was trimmed by 5 bases and J by 0 bases, leaving 11 bases between them. CDR1 and CDR2 from the germline V gene are SGHTA and FQGNSA. The CDR3 loop is CASSPGRSSGNTIYF. CDR3 nucleotide sequence: TGTGCCAGCAGCCCAGGGCGGAGCTCTGGAAACACCATATATTTT.

The gene calls are TRBV6-5 and TRBJ2-1, with 10 bases lining up with TRBD2. This CDR3 comprises 15 residues. Looked up from germline, CDR1 is MNHEY and CDR2 is SVGAGI. Unmatched junction bases numbered 6, after V lost 5 bases and J lost 5 bases. CDR3 in amino acids: CASSRAGGGHNEQFF. As DNA, the CDR3 is TGTGCCAGCAGTCGAGCGGGAGGGGGCCACAATGAGCAGTTCTTC.

The table lists this clonotype with a few counts. V is TRBV3-1 and J is TRBJ2-1; 8 nucleotides line up with TRBD2. CDR1 and CDR2 (germline): LGHDT, YNNKEL (reference sequence). The CDR3 sequence is 16 residues long. The V segment lost 2 bases and the J segment 7 bases; nucleotides outside the gene matches: 10. The CDR3 here is CASSQTGLVRNNEQFF. The CDR3 coding sequence is TGTGCCAGCAGCCAAACGGGACTAGTCCGCAATAATGAGCAGTTCTTC.

The chain joins TRBV3-1 to TRBJ2-1; 11 positions agree with TRBD2. The J segment lost 4 bases and the V segment lost 1 base, leaving 9 bases of the junction unmatched. CDR3 size: 18 residues. Per germline, CDR1 LGHDT and CDR2 YNNKEL (reference sequence). CDR3 in DNA: TGTGCCAGCAGCCAAGTCACCCGACTAGCGGGGCCGTACAATGAGCAGTTCTTC. It is translated as CASSQVTRLAGPYNEQFF.

This clonotype has a handful of counts. In DNA form, the CDR3 reads TGTGCCAGCAGCCAGACAGGGGGAACGCAGTATTTT. Translating it yields CASSQTGGTQYF. V is TRBV7-9 and J is TRBJ2-3; 9 bases align to TRBD1. V lost 5 bases and J lost 9; bases outside the gene matches: 3. The CDR3 contains 12 residues. CDR1 SEHNR and CDR2 FQNEAQ come from the germline V gene (reference sequence).

The table lists this clonotype with a few counts. The CDR3 here is CASRGPGRTFEQFF. CDR3 bases: TGTGCCAGCAGAGGACCGGGACGGACCTTTGAGCAGTTCTTC. The J gene is TRBJ2-1, the V gene TRBV2, with D possibly called TRBD1 or TRBD2 (5 bases each). V dropped 6 bases and J dropped 9 bases, with 18 bases sitting between them. There are 14 residues in the CDR3. Germline CDR1 and CDR2: SNHLY and FYNNEI.

The sample holds a few counts of this clonotype. The rearrangement links TRBV15 to TRBJ1-1; the match to TRBD1 covers 7 bases. Unmatched junction bases numbered 4, after V lost 6 bases and J lost 0 bases. The CDR3 consists of 14 residues. Germline V gene sequence: CDR1 LNHNV, CDR2 YYDKDF (reference sequence). This CDR3 is CATSRTGLNTEAFF. The CDR3 DNA reads TGTGCCACCAGTAGGACAGGTTTGAACACTGAAGCTTTCTTT.

This clonotype appeared a few times. The chain has TRBV19 and TRBJ1-2; D may be TRBD1 (5 bases). The germline CDR1 and CDR2 sequences are LNHDA and SQIVND (reference sequence). The CDR3 is made up of 13 amino acids. Deletions cut 7 bases from V and 11 bases from J, with 20 bases between. In DNA, the CDR3 is TGTGCCAGTATGGGACCGACCTTGGTTGGGTACACCTTC. Its protein is CASMGPTLVGYTF. Combining the CDR3 with reference TRBV19 and TRBJ1-2 gives the whole variable domain DGGITQSPKYLFRKEGQNVTLSCEQNLNHDAMYWYRQDPGQGLRLIYYSQIVNDFQKGDIAEGYSVSREKKESFPLTVTSAQKNPTAFYLCASMGPTLVGYTFGSGTRLTVV.

This clonotype appeared once. This chain uses TRBV7-2 with TRBJ2-7, with 7 bases that match TRBD2. The V gene end was trimmed by 5 bases and the J gene end by 2 bases; junction bases not matched to a gene: 12. The CDR3 loop spans 16 amino acids. The germline CDR1 and CDR2 sequences are SGHTA and FQGNSA. CDR3 amino acids: CASSPRALATPYEQYF. The CDR3 bases are TGTGCCAGCAGCCCCAGAGCACTAGCGACACCCTACGAGCAGTACTTC.